These T cell receptor beta chains were read from a single sample in a study of blood T cell repertoires in COVID-19. Profiling relied on immunoSEQ multiplex PCR, and the TCRdb table lists in-frame clones only, not all of them. Of approximately 240,000 clones in the sample, around 85% were seen once. Sequencing was done on a sample of peripheral blood. These receptors came from a woman between 40 and 50 years old with active or convalescent COVID-19. Each CDR3 is given with its conserved first and last residue. Each record gives: D gene, V gene, J gene, clone size, CDR3 DNA, CDR3 protein. A D gene is named only where the DNA matches it firmly. Expanded clones are given a class, and other clones once, few, many or no size at all.

>.|TRBV6-1|TRBJ1-3|.
TGTGCCAGCAGTGAACCCCACACGGGCTCTGGAAACACCATATATTTT
CASSEPHTGSGNTIYF
>TRBD1|TRBV5-1|TRBJ2-1|few
TGCGCCAGCAGCTCGGGACAGGGGGGCGCTGAGCAGTTCTTC
CASSSGQGGAEQFF
>.|TRBV5-6|TRBJ1-1|.
TGTGCCAGCAGCTTGCTATTCACCGGGGAGACTGAAGCTTTCTTT
CASSLLFTGETEAFF
>.|TRBV18|TRBJ1-1|.
TGTGCCAGCTCACCACGACAGGAGAACACTGAAGCTTTCTTT
CASSPRQENTEAFF
>TRBD1|TRBV11-2|TRBJ1-2|.
TGTGCCAGCAGCGCGACAGGGTATGGCTACACCTTC
CASSATGYGYTF
>TRBD1|TRBV7-9|TRBJ2-1|.
TGTGCCAGCAGCCGAGGGACAGGAATATACAATGAGCAGTTCTTC
CASSRGTGIYNEQFF
>TRBD2|TRBV28|TRBJ2-3|.
TGTGCCAGCAGACTAGCGGGGGTCACAGATACGCAGTATTTT
CASRLAGVTDTQYF
>TRBD1|TRBV5-1|TRBJ1-4|.
TGCGCCAGCAGCCTGACAACAGGGGGCCTCGGTAATGAAAAACTGTTTTTT
CASSLTTGGLGNEKLFF
>.|TRBV7-8|TRBJ2-2|.
TGTGCCAGCAGCCAGAGACCGGCAGGGCGTAACACCGGGGAGCTGTTTTTT
CASSQRPAGRNTGELFF
>TRBD1|TRBV10-3|TRBJ2-2|.
TGTGCCATCAGTTCCGGGACAGTAAACACCGGGGAGCTGTTTTTT
CAISSGTVNTGELFF
>.|TRBV5-3|TRBJ1-3|.
TGTGCCAGAAGCTTACAATCCGGCGGATCGCTCTCTGGAAACACCATATATTTT
CARSLQSGGSLSGNTIYF
>.|TRBV25-1|TRBJ2-1|.
TGTGCCAGCAGTGTCCCGGGACACAACAATGAGCAGTTCTTC
CASSVPGHNNEQFF
>TRBD1|TRBV6-5|TRBJ2-2|.
TGTGCCGTCCACTCCGGGACAGGGGGAACCGGGGAGCTGTTTTTT
CAVHSGTGGTGELFF
>TRBD1|TRBV3-1/TRBV3-2|TRBJ1-2|once
TGTGCCAGCAGCCGTCTCGGGACAGGGGCTATAGGCTATGGCTACACCTTC
CASSRLGTGAIGYGYTF
>TRBD1|TRBV6-4|TRBJ2-6|.
TGTGCCAGCAGTGACACGACAGGGGGCCTCTCTGGGGCCAACGTCCTGACTTTC
CASSDTTGGLSGANVLTF
>.|TRBV28|TRBJ1-1|.
TGTGCCAGCAGTTTCCCGGGGAAAGGGACTGAAGCTTTCTTT
CASSFPGKGTEAFF
>TRBD1|TRBV7-8|TRBJ2-1|.
TGTGCCAGCTCCGGGGACAGCTCCTACAATGAGCAGTTCTTC
CASSGDSSYNEQFF
>.|TRBV5-4|TRBJ1-1|.
TGTGCCAGCAGCTCCTTCGGCCGGGGGAACACTGAAGCTTTCTTT
CASSSFGRGNTEAFF
>.|TRBV5-1|TRBJ1-4|once
TGCGCCAGCAGCTCCTGGAGCGGGGGGAATAATGAAAAACTGTTTTTT
CASSSWSGGNNEKLFF
>.|TRBV2|TRBJ2-7|.
TGTGCCAGCTCCCTACCCAACTACGAGCAGTACTTC
CASSLPNYEQYF
>.|TRBV18|TRBJ1-1|.
TGTGCCAGCTCAGGAGGGGCCCCGAACACTGAAGCTTTCTTT
CASSGGAPNTEAFF
>.|TRBV7-2|TRBJ1-3|.
TGTGCCAGCAGGCAGGGAACTGGAAACACCATATATTTT
CASRQGTGNTIYF
>.|TRBV11-2|TRBJ1-3|.
TGTGCCAGCAGCTTAGCCTATTCCTCTGGAAACACCATATATTTT
CASSLAYSSGNTIYF
>.|TRBV2|TRBJ1-5|.
TGTGCCAGCAGTGAATCTTGGGGCCCGTGGAAGCCCCAGCATTTT
CASSESWGPWKPQHF
>.|TRBV4-1|TRBJ1-2|.
TGCGCCAGCAGCCAACCGGGGAGGTACTATGGCTACACCTTC
CASSQPGRYYGYTF
>.|TRBV7-9|TRBJ2-1|.
TGTGCCAGCAGCTTAGGGCCCTACAATGAGCAGTTCTTC
CASSLGPYNEQFF
>.|TRBV6-5|TRBJ1-5|.
TGTGCCAGCATCTACGGGGGCAATCAGCCCCAGCATTTT
CASIYGGNQPQHF
>TRBD1|TRBV5-1|TRBJ2-3|.
TGCGCCAGCAGCTCTGGGACAGGGGGAAGGACAGATACGCAGTATTTT
CASSSGTGGRTDTQYF
>TRBD2|TRBV5-1|TRBJ2-1|.
TGCGCCAGCTCCCTCCACCCCAGCGGGGGGGCCTCAGGGAATGAGCAGTTCTTC
CASSLHPSGGASGNEQFF
>.|TRBV6-5|TRBJ1-3|.
TGTGCCAGCATCCGGGACTCGGGAAACACCATATATTTT
CASIRDSGNTIYF
>.|TRBV7-2|TRBJ1-2|.
TGTGCCAGCAGCTCGTCCGGGGTTTTCTATGGCTACACCTTC
CASSSSGVFYGYTF